This TCR beta chain was identified in a study of prognosis after radiotherapy for stage I lung cancer (TCRdb year 2021). Regarding the complete study: Between April 2018 and 2019, fewer than 20 stage I NSCLC patients were enrolled in Nanjing, China. Peripheral blood TCR beta repertoires were profiled in stage I NSCLC patients before and after stereotactic body radiotherapy, and the study then linked these repertoires to distant failure. Four to six patients had oligometastatic NSCLC after their primary tumor was surgically resected, and 15 or so patients had newly diagnosed primary stage I lung tumors. Ages in the cohort of around 14 men and over 5 women ranged from about 53 to 84 years, with a median of 74. The study took one blood sample before SBRT and one after SBRT from each of 20 or so patients and sequenced all 40 or so samples. Using image-guided IMRT or VMAT, SBRT was delivered in 3 to 5 fractions at a biologically effective dose of at least 100 Gy. Four of the 19 patients developed distant metastases after SBRT, at a median of roughly seven months; the other 15 showed no significant progression. All patients were regarded as medically inoperable, because of comorbidities in over 10 patients and refusal of surgery in several patients. No patient received concurrent therapy alongside SBRT. Squamous cell carcinoma histology was identified in several patients, and adenocarcinoma histology was identified in about a dozen patients. The full study reports these points: Whether the expanded TCR clones were tumor-specific was not determined. All reported P values were unadjusted for multiple comparisons. The study was limited by its small cohort and short follow-up, and the findings require independent validation. TRBV and TRBJ usage frequencies reportedly varied with metastasis status, involving two V genes at baseline and nine V and two J genes after SBRT. After SBRT, the number of unique TCR clones decreased (median around 10,000 before versus some 6,400 after; Wilcoxon paired P=0.011). Post-SBRT Shannon entropy and its change from baseline were lower in patients who developed distant metastases; baseline Shannon entropy was not associated with metastases.

Concerning this clonotype: This clone's antigen is unknown. The record has no base qualities; no much larger clone is one base away.

The CDR3 runs 15 amino acids, cysteine and phenylalanine included. Only CDR3 DNA is held: 45 bases, read in frame from base 1. V is reduced by 7 bases and J by 8 bases, leaving a spacing of 24 bases between them. For CDR1 and CDR2, the germline V gene lists SGDLS and YYNGEE. Two rounds of multiplex PCR were used to amplify the TCR beta CDR3 region from genomic DNA. In the first PCR round, primers specific to each TRBV and TRBJ gene were used, and the primer sequences were filed in Chinese patent CN105087789A. Universal primers were used in the second PCR round. The Roche High Pure PCR Template Preparation Kit was used to extract genomic DNA from frozen PBMCs. Libraries were sequenced paired-end with 151 bp reads on an Illumina HiSeq 3000. The paper's processing steps were these. Raw reads lacking the multiplex PCR primer sequences were removed with CutAdapt. Using PEAR, the high-quality paired reads were merged into contigs. By alignment to reference sequences, MiXCR assigned TRB V, D and J gene segments to each contig. To remove sequencing errors, CDR3 sequences were clustered according to base quality and sequence similarity. Diversity was measured as Shannon entropy normalized by the natural log of productive TCR sequence number. One minus Shannon entropy divided by the natural log of the number of unique clonotypes was used as the definition of clonality. The Youden index of ROC curves was used to select progression-free survival cut-offs for repertoire metrics, and analyses were performed in R 3.5.3. The raw public reads went through TCRdb reprocessing: fastp at Q25, MiXCR clone calling, in-frame beta chains kept. A single entry per CDR3 protein holds the most common genes and DNA from its merged rows. TCRdb, rather than the study authors, made the V and J calls. The sample table records about 35,000 distinct CDR3 sequences; under 40% of these occur just once. Jointly, the top ten make up approximately 17% of the sample.

All patients had node-negative disease on CT and PET/CT, and none had a history of other malignancies or prior chemotherapy or radiotherapy. At each of two time points, around 6.5 milliliters of peripheral venous blood were collected in EDTA tubes. PBMCs were isolated by Ficoll-Paque Plus density-gradient centrifugation. Right after collection, samples were placed at -80 degrees C and kept there until analysis. The V and J segments used are TRBV9 and TRBJ1-2, with a weak D call of TRBD1 (6 bases match). The sequence derives from a donor aged 50 or older with non-small cell lung cancer. The source was PBMCs, collected before or after stereotactic body radiation therapy (not recorded which). The CDR3 protein: CASGDPAGAQMGYTF. The nucleotide sequence is given as TGTGCCAGCGGGGATCCTGCGGGGGCTCAAATGGGCTACACCTTC.